The 23 T cell receptor beta chains below come from one sample, sequenced in a study of early T cells in non-severe SARS-CoV-2 infection. From the 5' RACE reads, TCRdb called clonotypes with MiXCR, one entry per CDR3 protein. Here the sample spans 70,000 to 90,000 distinct CDR3 sequences, around 9.3% being singletons. The material was whole blood, obtained at baseline. The receptors derive from an adult who was a healthcare worker with PCR-confirmed SARS-CoV-2 infection or an uninfected control (not recorded which).

Many counts were recorded for this clonotype. This chain connects TRBV28 to TRBJ2-5; D gene ambiguous. Germline V CDR1 and CDR2: MDHEN, SYDVKM. Trimming shortened V by 10 bases and J by 1 base, and 4 bases separated the two germline ends. The CDR3 sequence is 10 residues long. The CDR3 DNA reads as TGTGCCACTAGCCAAGAGACCCAGTACTTC. This encodes CATSQETQYF.

This chain connects TRBV7-9 to TRBJ1-1; no reliable D call. The V gene lost 5 bases and the J gene lost 3 bases, with 13 bases spanning the gap. CDR3 length equals 14 residues. Germline V gene sequence: CDR1 SEHNR, CDR2 FQNEAQ (reference sequence). The CDR3 DNA reads as TGTGCCAGCAGCCCCCTTGACGAGGACACTGAAGCTTTCTTT. As protein: CASSPLDEDTEAFF.

In the case of this clonotype: A much larger clonotype is one base distant, so this may be a read error. The V and J genes are TRBV28 and TRBJ2-7, with D possibly TRBD1 on 7 matching bases. CDR1 and CDR2 (germline): MDHEN, SYDVKM. The CDR3 loop spans 13 amino acids. With 8 bases removed from V and 6 bases from J, the gap between germline ends came to 17 bases. The CDR3 region has the DNA TGTGCCAGCCGCGGACAGGAGGAGGGCGAGCAGTACTTC. Its protein product is CASRGQEEGEQYF.

This clonotype was seen a handful of times. This rearrangement joins TRBV11-2 to TRBJ2-7; D is unresolved. This CDR3 comprises 11 residues. Germline-derived CDR1 and CDR2 are SGHAT and FQNNGV. Trimming cost V 8 bases and J 5 bases, with 10 bases left between them. In nucleotides, the CDR3 is TGTGCCAGCGGCCTCTACGACGAGCAGTACTTC. It is translated as CASGLYDEQYF.

V gene TRBV6-5 combines with J gene TRBJ2-3, with 7 bases that match TRBD1. Trimming removed 2 bases from V and 0 bases from J; junction bases left unmatched: 5. The CDR3 is 16 amino acids. Germline-derived CDR1 and CDR2 are MNHEY and SVGAGI. CDR3 sequence reads: CASSYQLDRSTDTQYF. As DNA, the CDR3 is TGTGCCAGCAGTTACCAGCTGGACAGGAGCACAGATACGCAGTATTTT.

There are many counts of this clonotype. The chain carries TRBV10-1 and TRBJ2-2, with D perhaps assigned TRBD1 or TRBD2 (5 bases each). With 3 bases removed from V and 3 bases from J, the gap between germline ends came to 11 bases. The CDR3 length is 15 residues. Germline CDR1 reads WNHNN; CDR2 reads SYGVQD (reference sequence). CDR3 sequence (DNA): TGCGCCAGCAGTGATGGGACCTCTCACACCGGGGAGCTGTTTTTT. Protein: CASSDGTSHTGELFF.

This clonotype appeared a few times. This chain links TRBV20-1 with TRBJ2-2; 7 bases match TRBD2. This CDR3 comprises 19 residues. The V and J ends lost 0 bases and 6 bases, in that order; junction bases with no gene match: 19. Germline CDR1 reads DFQATT; CDR2 reads SNEGSKA (reference sequence). The CDR3 reads CSARDTSDTLAARAGELFF. Written as DNA, the CDR3 is TGCAGTGCTAGAGATACCTCTGACACTCTAGCGGCCAGGGCCGGGGAGCTGTTTTTT.

The CDR3 here is CASSPGTGVPYEQYF. In nucleotides, the CDR3 is TGCGCCAGCAGTCCCGGGACAGGGGTACCCTACGAGCAGTACTTC. V and J are TRBV10-2 and TRBJ2-7, with 10 bases lining up with TRBD1. V shed 5 bases, J shed 2 bases, and the junction held 6 bases outside the gene matches. The CDR3 extends over 15 amino acids. In germline, CDR1 is WSHSY, CDR2 SAAADI.

This clonotype was counted ten times or more. J is TRBJ1-2 and V is TRBV5-8; D remains ambiguous. With 1 base removed from V and 4 bases from J, the gap between germline ends came to 8 bases. The CDR3 contains 13 residues. In germline, CDR1 is SGHTS, CDR2 YDEGEE. The chain's CDR3 is CASSLFESYGYTF. In nucleotides, the CDR3 is TGTGCCAGCAGCTTGTTCGAATCCTATGGCTACACCTTC. The variable domain in full, completed from reference TRBV5-8 and TRBJ1-2, reads EAGVTQSPTHLIKTRGQQATLRCSPISGHTSVYWYQQALGLGLQFLLWYDEGEERNRGNFPPRFSGRQFPNYSSELNVNALELEDSALYLCASSLFESYGYTFGSGTRLTVV.

This clonotype was detected a few times. This chain uses TRBV5-1 with TRBJ2-5; D tentatively reads TRBD1 or TRBD2 (5 bases each). The CDR3 totals 15 residues. With 4 bases removed from V and 9 bases from J, the gap between germline ends came to 22 bases. Germline V CDR1 and CDR2: SGHRS, YFSETQ. The CDR3 sequence is CASSPMGTTDSAQYF. CDR3 bases: TGCGCCAGCAGCCCTATGGGGACCACAGATTCGGCCCAGTACTTC.

Written as DNA, the CDR3 is TGTGCCAGCACCTCATCTAACTCCTACGAGCAGTACTTC. Its translation: CASTSSNSYEQYF. The chain links TRBV6-5 to TRBJ2-7; D not certain. The V and J ends lost 7 bases and 0 bases respectively, with 10 bases between them. The germline V gene has CDR1 MNHEY and CDR2 SVGAGI. The CDR3 runs 13 residues.

Many counts were recorded for this clonotype. The genes are TRBV20-1 and TRBJ2-7; 9 nucleotides agree with TRBD2. Germline CDR1 DFQATT, CDR2 SNEGSKA (reference sequence). The CDR3 spans 15 residues. The V gene end was trimmed by 0 bases and the J gene end by 3 bases; junction bases not matched to a gene: 6. The CDR3 DNA reads TGCAGTGCTAGAGATCTTCTAGCGGGATTCTACGAGCAGTACTTC. Translation: CSARDLLAGFYEQYF.

The sample holds many counts of this clonotype. CDR3 protein: CASSATVDYGYTF. CDR3 nucleotide sequence: TGTGCCAGCAGTGCGACGGTCGACTATGGCTACACCTTC. The chain combines TRBV2 with TRBJ1-2; D uncertain. The CDR3 runs to 13 residues. Trimming cost V 4 bases and J 3 bases, with 9 bases left between them. The germline V gene encodes CDR1 SNHLY and CDR2 FYNNEI.

This clonotype turned up a few times. The chain uses TRBV28 and TRBJ1-4; TRBD1 agrees at 8 bases. The germline gives CDR1 MDHEN, CDR2 SYDVKM. The ends lost 4 bases at V and 7 bases at J; junction bases unmatched: 5. This CDR3 region has 14 residues. CDR3 nucleotide sequence: TGTGCCAGCAGTTCGGGACAGGCGGCTGAAAAACTGTTTTTT. Encoded protein: CASSSGQAAEKLFF.

As concerns this clonotype: A read error may be the cause here, since a much bigger clone is one base away. The rearrangement links TRBV14 to TRBJ2-1, with D unclear. Germline CDR1 and CDR2: SGHDN and FVKESK. This CDR3 has 13 amino acids. V was pared by 1 base and J by 0 bases, with 1 base between. The CDR3 nucleotides are TGTGCCAGCAGCCAAGGCTCCTACAATGAGCAGTTCTTC. Translation gives CASSQGSYNEQFF.

This clonotype occurred a few times. J is TRBJ2-3 and V is TRBV7-8; TRBD2 agrees at 8 bases. Germline V lookup: CDR1 SGHVS, CDR2 FQNEAQ. The V segment lost 5 bases and the J segment 4 bases; nucleotides outside the gene matches: 8. This CDR3 region has 15 residues. CDR3 in DNA: TGTGCCAGCAGCCACCGGACTAGCAGGGCAGATACGCAGTATTTT. It translates to CASSHRTSRADTQYF. The full variable domain, in which reference TRBV7-8 and TRBJ2-3 provide the parts outside the CDR3, is GAGVSQSPRYKVAKRGQDVALRCDPISGHVSLFWYQQALGQGPEFLTYFQNEAQLDKSGLPSDRFFAERPEGSVSTLKIQRTQQEDSAVYLCASSHRTSRADTQYFGPGTRLTVL.

The sample holds many counts of this clonotype. V is TRBV20-1 and J is TRBJ1-2, with D possibly matching TRBD1 (6 bases). In germline, CDR1 is DFQATT, CDR2 SNEGSKA (reference sequence). Trimming removed 4 bases from V and 6 bases from J, with 21 bases in between. This CDR3 has 15 residues. As DNA, the CDR3 is TGCAGTGCTACCCGACCGGGGGCAGAAATGAATGGCTACACCTTC. Its protein product is CSATRPGAEMNGYTF.

This clonotype was seen a few times. The rearrangement joins TRBV7-6 to TRBJ2-6, with D perhaps being TRBD1 or TRBD2 (5 bases each). The CDR3 length is 17 residues. Trimming took 5 bases from V and 0 from J, leaving 14 bases between them. Germline CDR1 and CDR2: SGHVS and FNYEAQ. The chain's CDR3 is CASSPRGSYSGANVLTF. The CDR3 DNA sequence: TGTGCCAGCAGCCCTCGGGGCAGCTACTCTGGGGCCAACGTCCTGACTTTC.

The chain has TRBV28 and TRBJ1-4, with a weak D call TRBD1 (5 bases). CDR1 is MDHEN and CDR2 is SYDVKM in the germline V gene. Between the trimmed V and J ends, which lost 3 bases and 3 bases, there was a span of 20 bases. This CDR3 has 18 amino acids. CDR3 nucleotide sequence: TGTGCCAGCAGTTTGTTGGGTACCTACAGGACCCCTAATGAAAAACTGTTTTTT. This gives the protein CASSLLGTYRTPNEKLFF.

This clonotype was observed many times. The V call is TRBV6-1, the J call TRBJ1-1; a possible D gene is TRBD1 (5 bases). V shed 3 bases and J shed 9 bases, with 14 bases lying between them. The CDR3 runs 13 residues. Germline CDR1 and CDR2: MNHNS and SASEGT. DNA for the CDR3: TGTGCCAGCAGTGAGAACAGGCGGGAGAAAGCTTTCTTT. Translation: CASSENRREKAFF.

The CDR3 loop is CASSFEPRDRNYEQYF. The DNA of the CDR3 is TGTGCCAGCAGTTTTGAACCCCGGGACAGGAACTACGAGCAGTACTTC. The chain is built from TRBV27 and TRBJ2-7; 8 bases map to TRBD1. CDR3 length: 16 residues. Looked up from germline, CDR1 is MNHEY and CDR2 is SMNVEV (reference sequence). J gave up 3 bases and V 3 bases, and 10 bases lay outside the gene matches.

The chain uses TRBV20-1 and TRBJ2-7, with 14 bases fitting TRBD2. The germline CDR1 and CDR2 sequences are DFQATT and SNEGSKA (reference sequence). This CDR3 is built from 14 residues. Germline trimming cut 3 bases from V and 6 bases from J; bases unmatched to any gene: 4. CDR3 nucleotide sequence: TGCAGTGCTAGGGGACTAGCGGGAGTGGTCGAGCAGTACTTC. It encodes CSARGLAGVVEQYF.

In its sample, this clonotype was seen many times. This chain joins TRBV7-2 and TRBJ2-3; D remains ambiguous. The CDR3 runs 13 residues. The ends were cut back, 1 base at V and 4 bases at J, with 6 bases in the middle. In germline, CDR1 is SGHTA, CDR2 FQGNSA. The CDR3 sequence is CASSLGSSDTQYF. As DNA, the CDR3 is TGTGCCAGCAGCTTAGGAAGCTCAGATACGCAGTATTTT. Complete variable domain (other parts from reference TRBV7-2 and TRBJ2-3): GAGVSQSPSNKVTEKGKDVELRCDPISGHTALYWYRQSLGQGLEFLIYFQGNSAPDKSGLPSDRFSAERTGGSVSTLTIQRTQQEDSAVYLCASSLGSSDTQYFGPGTRLTVL.